These T cell receptor beta chains were read from a single sample in a study of prognosis after radiotherapy for stage I lung cancer. TCRdb re-analysed the multiplex PCR reads in MiXCR, keeping a single row per CDR3 protein. The sample yields about 25,000 distinct CDR3 sequences, 35% to 40% seen once. The material sequenced was PBMCs, taken before or after stereotactic body radiation therapy (not recorded which). Every receptor here comes from a donor aged 50 or older with non-small cell lung cancer. Each CDR3 is given with its conserved first and last residue. D genes are given only for firm matches. Not all rows give a size; the values are once, few, many and, for expanded clones, a class.

TRBV18	many	TRBJ2-2	-	TGTGCCAGCTCACCGAACTCCGGGGCAAACACCGGGGAGCTGTTTTTT	CASSPNSGANTGELFF
TRBV5-1	-	TRBJ2-6	TRBD1	TGCGCCAGCAGCTCCACGGGACAGGGGGCGCTTGGGGCCAACGTCCTGACTTTC	CASSSTGQGALGANVLTF
TRBV2	many	TRBJ2-1	TRBD2	TGTGCCAGCAGGGGGGGGGTCACCTCCTACAATGAGCAGTTCTTC	CASRGGVTSYNEQFF
TRBV2	many	TRBJ1-6	-	TGTGCCAGCAGTGAAACGGACACTGATAATTCACCCCTCCACTTT	CASSETDTDNSPLHF
TRBV30	many	TRBJ2-5	-	TGTGCCTGGAGTCTCCTGGGTCAAGAGACCCAGTACTTC	CAWSLLGQETQYF
TRBV6-2/TRBV6-3	-	TRBJ1-2	TRBD1	TGTGCCAGCAGTGGCCGGGACAGCGGTAACTATGGCTACACCTTC	CASSGRDSGNYGYTF
TRBV2	once	TRBJ1-2	TRBD1	TGTGCCAGCAGTGACGGGACAGCTAGCTATGGCTACACCTTC	CASSDGTASYGYTF
TRBV11-1	many	TRBJ2-7	-	TGTGCCAGCAGCCGTGGAGGGGGATGGGATGGATCCTACGAGCAGTACTTC	CASSRGGGWDGSYEQYF
TRBV5-4	-	TRBJ2-7	-	TGTGCCAGCAGCTTGCCCGGGAGAGGCGACGAGCAGTACTTC	CASSLPGRGDEQYF
TRBV24-1	many	TRBJ2-2	-	TGTGCCATCACCCCGGGGGATGGCACCGGGGAGCTGTTTTTT	CAITPGDGTGELFF
TRBV11-3	many	TRBJ2-3	-	TGTGCCAGCAGCTTAGGAAGAGGCACAGATACGCAGTATTTT	CASSLGRGTDTQYF
TRBV5-1	many	TRBJ1-5	-	TGCGCCAGCAGCTCCCAGGATAGCAATCAGCCCCAGCATTTT	CASSSQDSNQPQHF
TRBV12-3/TRBV12-4	many	TRBJ2-1	-	TGTGCCAGCAGTAAAGGGGCAGTCAAAAGGGGTGAGCAGTTCTTC	CASSKGAVKRGEQFF
TRBV3-1	many	TRBJ2-7	-	TGTGCCAGCAGCCAAGGCTGGGCCGGGGAGCAGTACTTC	CASSQGWAGEQYF
TRBV5-8	many	TRBJ2-7	-	TGTGCCAGCCGGCGATCGGACAGAACCTACGAGCAGTACTTC	CASRRSDRTYEQYF
TRBV6-1	-	TRBJ2-2	TRBD1	TGTGCCAGCAGGGGACAGGGGGCCGTCGGGGAGCTGTTTTTT	CASRGQGAVGELFF